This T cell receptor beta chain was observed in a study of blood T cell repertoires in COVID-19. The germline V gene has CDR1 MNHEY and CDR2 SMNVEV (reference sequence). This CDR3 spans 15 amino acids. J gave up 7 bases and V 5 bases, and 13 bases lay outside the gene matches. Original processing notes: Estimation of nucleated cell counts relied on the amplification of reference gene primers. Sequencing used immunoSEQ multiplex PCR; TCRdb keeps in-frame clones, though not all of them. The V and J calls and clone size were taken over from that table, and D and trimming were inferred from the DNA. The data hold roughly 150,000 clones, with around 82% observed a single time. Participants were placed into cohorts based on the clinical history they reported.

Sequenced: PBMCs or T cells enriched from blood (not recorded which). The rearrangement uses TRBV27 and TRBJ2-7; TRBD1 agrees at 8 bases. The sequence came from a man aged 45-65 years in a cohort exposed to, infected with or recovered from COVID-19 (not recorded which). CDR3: CASSPRGQGGLEQYF. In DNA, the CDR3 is TGTGCCAGCAGTCCGCGCGGACAGGGTGGGCTAGAGCAGTACTTC.